This TCR beta chain originates from a study of immune evolution from preneoplasia to lung adenocarcinoma. Whole-study context: HLA loss of heterozygosity: under 7.5% AIS, more than 14% MIA, more than 25% ADC, none AAH. Overall study results and limits: Top clone share appeared to fall from AAH through AIS, MIA, adenocarcinoma.

Premalignant or tumor cells were enriched by macro-dissection after pathologic assessment. Per germline, CDR1 SGHNT and CDR2 YENEEA. V gave up 1 base and J gave up 4 bases, with 3 bases separating them. The CDR3 is 12 amino acids. Produced via immunoSEQ multiplex PCR; TCRdb's table is partial and in-frame only. This repertoire shows roughly 13,000 clones, roughly 80% found once; its top ten account for approximately 5%. Details on this clone: The antigen is unknown.

The chain is built from TRBV11-3 and TRBJ2-3; D is unclear. Sequencing was performed on FFPE minimally invasive lung adenocarcinoma tissue. This sequence was found in a person between 65 and 79 years old with lung adenocarcinoma. CDR3 DNA: TGTGCCAGCAGCTTAGTGTCAGATACGCAGTATTTT. Translated: CASSLVSDTQYF.